The subject of this entry is one TCR beta chain. The data belong to a study of long-term antiretroviral therapy in people with HIV. The CDR3 sequence is 14 residues long. CDR1 MNHNS and CDR2 SASEGT come from the germline V gene. V gave up 7 bases and J gave up 7 bases, with 17 bases separating them. Survey-level resolution applied to immunoSEQ assay v3.0. Only in-frame clones appear in the TCRdb table, and some are missing; sequencing was by immunoSEQ multiplex PCR. The table includes some 28,000 clones, over 90% detected once. The TCR comes from a man aged 50 to 59 with HIV. Sample: unsorted PBMCs, taken 5.3 years after starting antiretroviral therapy. The V gene is TRBV6-1, the J gene TRBJ2-1; D not certain. The CDR3 here is CASTPVVRANEQFF. The CDR3 DNA is TGTGCCAGCACCCCGGTAGTACGGGCGAATGAGCAGTTCTTC.